Listed below are T cell receptor beta chains from one sample, sequenced in a study of vaccination and CD4 T cells after COVID-19. No antigens are known for them. TCRdb redid the calling of the PCR reads with MiXCR, one entry per CDR3 protein. The profile covers approximately 25,000 distinct CDR3 sequences, with around 62% appearing a single time and 7% to 10% taken by the ten largest. The sample comprised CD4+ T cells from blood, cultured in vitro. Receptor source: a human donor who had recovered from COVID-19. Both conserved end residues are part of each CDR3. A D gene is named only where the DNA matches it firmly. Size values are once, few and many counts, or a class for expanded clones, and some rows have none.

CDR3 protein: CASSLGLLNTEAFF
CDR3 DNA: TGTGCCAGCAGCCTGGGACTTTTGAACACTGAAGCTTTCTTT
D gene: -
V gene: TRBV7-9
clone size: medium-sized
J gene: TRBJ1-1

CDR3 protein: CASRRMPRQGSGANVLTF
CDR3 DNA: TGTGCCAGCAGGCGGATGCCGAGACAGGGATCTGGGGCCAACGTCCTGACTTTC
D gene: TRBD1
V gene: TRBV6-1
clone size: once
J gene: TRBJ2-6

CDR3 protein: CASSERRSNSPLHF
CDR3 DNA: TGTGCCAGCAGTGAAAGACGGAGTAATTCACCCCTCCACTTT
D gene: -
V gene: TRBV2
clone size: -
J gene: TRBJ1-6

CDR3 protein: CASSLDWGATEAFF
CDR3 DNA: TGTGCCAGCAGCTTAGATTGGGGGGCGACTGAAGCTTTCTTT
D gene: -
V gene: TRBV7-2
clone size: -
J gene: TRBJ1-1

CDR3 protein: CAISDHDRANEQYF
CDR3 DNA: TGTGCCATCAGTGACCACGACAGGGCCAACGAGCAGTACTTC
D gene: TRBD1
V gene: TRBV10-3
clone size: -
J gene: TRBJ2-7

CDR3 protein: CASSFFGGMDTQYF
CDR3 DNA: TGTGCCAGCAGCTTTTTTGGGGGCATGGATACGCAGTATTTT
D gene: -
V gene: TRBV5-8
clone size: -
J gene: TRBJ2-3

CDR3 protein: CASSMGTGTGDEQYF
CDR3 DNA: TGTGCCAGTAGTATGGGGACCGGGACAGGAGACGAGCAGTACTTC
D gene: TRBD1
V gene: TRBV19
clone size: -
J gene: TRBJ2-7

CDR3 protein: CSVLSGSSYNEQFF
CDR3 DNA: TGCAGCGTCCTTAGCGGGAGCTCCTACAATGAGCAGTTCTTC
D gene: TRBD2
V gene: TRBV29-1
clone size: medium-sized
J gene: TRBJ2-1

CDR3 protein: CASTPAGDEQYF
CDR3 DNA: TGCGCCAGCACCCCGGCAGGGGACGAGCAGTACTTC
D gene: -
V gene: TRBV10-2
clone size: -
J gene: TRBJ2-7

CDR3 protein: CARSLASGQGAHNYGYTF
CDR3 DNA: TGTGCCAGAAGCTTGGCCTCGGGACAGGGGGCGCACAACTATGGCTACACCTTC
D gene: TRBD1
V gene: TRBV5-3
clone size: -
J gene: TRBJ1-2

CDR3 protein: CASSLDRRNGYTF
CDR3 DNA: TGTGCCAGCAGCTTAGATAGGAGGAATGGCTACACCTTC
D gene: -
V gene: TRBV11-2
clone size: -
J gene: TRBJ1-2

CDR3 protein: CASTYPGQGLRNQPQHF
CDR3 DNA: TGCGCCAGCACCTACCCCGGACAGGGGCTGCGCAATCAGCCCCAGCATTTT
D gene: TRBD1
V gene: TRBV23-1
clone size: -
J gene: TRBJ1-5

CDR3 protein: CSAPAGYEQYF
CDR3 DNA: TGCAGTGCCCCAGCGGGGTACGAGCAGTACTTC
D gene: TRBD2
V gene: TRBV20-1
clone size: -
J gene: TRBJ2-7

CDR3 protein: CSATSGGGSEKLFF
CDR3 DNA: TGCAGTGCTACATCCGGGGGGGGCTCTGAAAAACTGTTTTTT
D gene: -
V gene: TRBV20-1
clone size: -
J gene: TRBJ1-4

CDR3 protein: CATEWDATGSADTQYF
CDR3 DNA: TGTGCCACCGAATGGGATGCGACAGGGAGCGCAGATACGCAGTATTTT
D gene: TRBD1
V gene: TRBV2
clone size: -
J gene: TRBJ2-3

CDR3 protein: CASSFDGLNQPQHF
CDR3 DNA: TGTGCCAGCAGCTTTGACGGCCTCAATCAGCCCCAGCATTTT
D gene: -
V gene: TRBV7-2
clone size: once
J gene: TRBJ1-5

CDR3 protein: CASSHEIDWDATMNTEAFF
CDR3 DNA: TGTGCCAGCAGCCACGAGATAGACTGGGACGCAACGATGAACACTGAAGCTTTCTTT
D gene: -
V gene: TRBV7-9
clone size: -
J gene: TRBJ1-1

CDR3 protein: CSAREPGTGFSPLHF
CDR3 DNA: TGCAGTGCTAGAGAACCCGGGACAGGGTTTTCACCCCTCCACTTT
D gene: TRBD1
V gene: TRBV20-1
clone size: -
J gene: TRBJ1-6

CDR3 protein: CSARDRQGGSTEAFF
CDR3 DNA: TGCAGTGCTAGAGATCGCCAAGGGGGCAGCACTGAAGCTTTCTTT
D gene: TRBD1
V gene: TRBV20-1
clone size: -
J gene: TRBJ1-1

CDR3 protein: CASSPRGIIQETQYF
CDR3 DNA: TGTGCCAGCAGTCCCAGGGGGATAATCCAAGAGACCCAGTACTTC
D gene: TRBD1
V gene: TRBV6-2/TRBV6-3
clone size: -
J gene: TRBJ2-5

CDR3 protein: CARRERELRYEQYF
CDR3 DNA: TGCGCCAGACGAGAGCGGGAACTACGCTACGAGCAGTACTTC
D gene: TRBD2
V gene: TRBV10-1
clone size: -
J gene: TRBJ2-7

CDR3 protein: CASSLRNRAELDNSPLHF
CDR3 DNA: TGTGCCAGCAGTCTCCGAAACAGGGCCGAGTTAGATAATTCACCCCTCCACTTT
D gene: -
V gene: TRBV6-1
clone size: -
J gene: TRBJ1-6

CDR3 protein: CASGYASGLAGGNSYNEQFF
CDR3 DNA: TGTGCTAGTGGTTATGCCTCGGGACTAGCGGGAGGCAACTCCTACAATGAGCAGTTCTTC
D gene: TRBD2
V gene: TRBV12-5
clone size: once
J gene: TRBJ2-1

CDR3 protein: CSARGVYGPVEDIQYF
CDR3 DNA: TGCAGTGCTAGAGGGGTGTATGGACCTGTGGAGGACATTCAGTACTTC
D gene: -
V gene: TRBV20-1
clone size: -
J gene: TRBJ2-4

CDR3 protein: CSASTGEGYGYTF
CDR3 DNA: TGCAGTGCATCGACAGGGGAAGGGTATGGCTACACCTTC
D gene: TRBD1
V gene: TRBV20-1
clone size: few
J gene: TRBJ1-2

CDR3 protein: CASSMALWVNTEAFF
CDR3 DNA: TGTGCCAGTAGTATGGCCTTATGGGTGAACACTGAAGCTTTCTTT
D gene: -
V gene: TRBV19
clone size: -
J gene: TRBJ1-1

CDR3 protein: CSAPSDDRFGEKLFF
CDR3 DNA: TGCAGTGCTCCTTCAGATGACAGGTTCGGGGAAAAACTGTTTTTT
D gene: -
V gene: TRBV20-1
clone size: -
J gene: TRBJ1-4

CDR3 protein: CASSSYQPQYGYTF
CDR3 DNA: TGTGCCAGCAGCTCGTACCAACCCCAATATGGCTACACCTTC
D gene: -
V gene: TRBV7-2
clone size: medium-sized
J gene: TRBJ1-2

CDR3 protein: CATSYEGFSYNEQFF
CDR3 DNA: TGTGCCACCAGCTACGAGGGGTTCTCCTACAATGAGCAGTTCTTC
D gene: -
V gene: TRBV15
clone size: once
J gene: TRBJ2-1

CDR3 protein: CASSARGPSGETQYF
CDR3 DNA: TGTGCCAGCAGCGCCAGGGGCCCCTCCGGAGAGACCCAGTACTTC
D gene: -
V gene: TRBV7-8
clone size: -
J gene: TRBJ2-5

CDR3 protein: CASRGGRTEAFF
CDR3 DNA: TGTGCCAGCAGGGGAGGAAGGACTGAAGCTTTCTTT
D gene: -
V gene: TRBV6-1
clone size: -
J gene: TRBJ1-1

CDR3 protein: CATSTYLRVGGETQYF
CDR3 DNA: TGTGCCACCAGCACATACCTGAGGGTAGGAGGGGAGACCCAGTACTTC
D gene: -
V gene: TRBV15
clone size: few
J gene: TRBJ2-5

CDR3 protein: CASSDRGYTF
CDR3 DNA: TGTGCCAGCAGTGACCGGGGCTACACCTTC
D gene: -
V gene: TRBV25-1
clone size: -
J gene: TRBJ1-2

CDR3 protein: CASSPGQGDSNQPQHF
CDR3 DNA: TGCGCCAGCAGCCCGGGACAGGGGGATAGCAATCAGCCCCAGCATTTT
D gene: TRBD1
V gene: TRBV4-1
clone size: -
J gene: TRBJ1-5

CDR3 protein: CATSDTQGLSSGANVLTF
CDR3 DNA: TGTGCCACCAGTGATACACAGGGGCTTAGCTCTGGGGCCAACGTCCTGACTTTC
D gene: TRBD1
V gene: TRBV24-1
clone size: -
J gene: TRBJ2-6

CDR3 protein: CASSLSSGSRGEQFF
CDR3 DNA: TGTGCCAGCAGTTTAAGTAGCGGGAGCCGGGGTGAGCAGTTCTTC
D gene: TRBD2
V gene: TRBV12-3/TRBV12-4
clone size: -
J gene: TRBJ2-1

CDR3 protein: CSARSPGTEAFF
CDR3 DNA: TGCAGTGCTAGAAGCCCCGGCACTGAAGCTTTCTTT
D gene: -
V gene: TRBV20-1
clone size: -
J gene: TRBJ1-1

CDR3 protein: CSARGTHLSYGQYF
CDR3 DNA: TGCAGTGCTAGAGGGACACACTTATCCTACGGGCAGTACTTC
D gene: -
V gene: TRBV20-1
clone size: -
J gene: TRBJ2-7

CDR3 protein: CASGLGLAGPSEEQYF
CDR3 DNA: TGTGCTAGTGGTTTGGGACTAGCGGGACCCTCGGAGGAGCAGTACTTC
D gene: TRBD2
V gene: TRBV12-5
clone size: -
J gene: TRBJ2-7

CDR3 protein: CASSSPGAAYEQYF
CDR3 DNA: TGTGCCAGCAGCTCCCCGGGGGCCGCCTACGAGCAGTACTTC
D gene: -
V gene: TRBV7-2
clone size: -
J gene: TRBJ2-7

CDR3 protein: CASRRGSAHQETQYF
CDR3 DNA: TGTGCCAGTAGACGAGGGTCGGCCCATCAAGAGACCCAGTACTTC
D gene: -
V gene: TRBV19
clone size: -
J gene: TRBJ2-5